Sequencing of this TCR beta chain was carried out in a study of cytomegalovirus exposure and HLA in healthy donors. Study outcomes and limitations: High specificity and sensitivity for cytomegalovirus status were reported for the classifier.

This clone was found a few times. Its antigen is unknown. The PCR made use of 60 Vbeta and 13 Jbeta primers. TCRdb's copy holds only in-frame clones and misses some; the assay was immunoSEQ multiplex PCR. The sample shows 140,000 to 150,000 clones, approximately 63% of them seen only once. This CDR3 region has 15 residues. Trimming shortened V by 0 bases and J by 0 bases, and 9 bases separated the two germline ends. Germline-derived CDR1 and CDR2 are SEHNR and FQNEAQ (reference sequence). The chain is built from TRBV7-9 and TRBJ2-7, with TRBD2 as a possible D gene (5 bases). The sequenced sample was PBMCs. The TCR comes from a woman aged 60 to 75 in good health and CMV-seropositive. The CDR3 nucleotides read TGTGCCAGCAGCTTAGCGGGAGACGGCTCCTACGAGCAGTACTTC. Amino acid sequence: CASSLAGDGSYEQYF.